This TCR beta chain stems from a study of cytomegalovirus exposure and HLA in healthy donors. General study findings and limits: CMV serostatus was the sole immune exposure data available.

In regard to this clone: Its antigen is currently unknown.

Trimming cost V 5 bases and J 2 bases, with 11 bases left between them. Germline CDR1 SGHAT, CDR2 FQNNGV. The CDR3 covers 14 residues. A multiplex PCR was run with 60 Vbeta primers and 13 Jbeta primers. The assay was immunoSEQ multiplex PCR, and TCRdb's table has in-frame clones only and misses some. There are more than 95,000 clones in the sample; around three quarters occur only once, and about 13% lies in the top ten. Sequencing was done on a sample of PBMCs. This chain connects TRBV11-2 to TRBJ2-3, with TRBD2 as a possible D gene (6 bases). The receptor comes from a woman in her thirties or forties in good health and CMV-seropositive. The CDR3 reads CASSAWDSTDTQYF. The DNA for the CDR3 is TGTGCCAGCAGCGCCTGGGACTCCACAGATACGCAGTATTTT.